The 10 T cell receptor beta chains reported below all come from one sample, sequenced in a study of blood T cells in healthy people across ages. Sample-barcoded 5' priming and a J-beta primer mix drove a second PCR of 7 to 11 cycles. TCRdb reanalysed the 5' RACE reads using MiXCR and keeps one entry per CDR3 protein. The table has 800,000 to 1,000,000 distinct CDR3 sequences, 40% to 60% seen once; the top ten hold 13%. Sequencing used blood. Receptor source: a man aged 25-45 years in good health.

This clonotype appeared a few times. The chain is built from TRBV7-9 and TRBJ1-2, with D hard to call. CDR3 length: 13 amino acids. The germline V and J ends were trimmed by 2 bases and 4 bases, with 8 bases remaining between them. The germline V gene has CDR1 SEHNR and CDR2 FQNEAQ (reference sequence). This chain's CDR3 is CASSLRVLYGYTF. The CDR3 nucleotides are TGTGCCAGCAGCTTAAGAGTACTCTATGGCTACACCTTC. Supplemented by reference TRBV7-9 and TRBJ1-2, the full variable domain reads DTGVSQNPRHKITKRGQNVTFRCDPISEHNRLYWYRQTLGQGPEFLTYFQNEAQLEKSRLLSDRFSAERPKGSFSTLEIQRTEQGDSAMYLCASSLRVLYGYTFGSGTRLTVV.

This clonotype has only a few counts. V is TRBV6-6 and J is TRBJ2-1; TRBD1 or TRBD2 may be the D gene (5 bases each). This CDR3 contains 14 residues. Germline values: CDR1 MNHNY, CDR2 SVGAGI (reference sequence). Trimming shortened V by 5 bases and J by 5 bases, and 13 bases separated the two germline ends. CDR3 residues: CASSLSGPNNEQFF. The CDR3 DNA sequence: TGTGCCAGCAGTCTTTCGGGACCGAACAATGAGCAGTTCTTC.

The V gene is TRBV4-2, the J gene TRBJ2-7; maybe TRBD2 (6 bases). The end of the DNA is better explained by TRBJ2-5, so the J call may be wrong. The V gene's germline CDR1 is LGHNA and CDR2 YNFKEQ. This CDR3 is 15 amino acids long. CDR3 loop: CASSQDSGSEETQYF. The CDR3, as DNA: TGTGCCAGCAGCCAAGATAGCGGCAGTGAGGAGACCCAGTACTTC.

This clonotype has a handful of counts. This chain uses TRBV7-9 with TRBJ1-2, with TRBD1 matching over 7 bases. This CDR3 comprises 13 residues. V lost 5 bases, J lost 4 bases, and 4 bases stayed unmatched. The V gene's germline CDR1 is SEHNR and CDR2 FQNEAQ (reference sequence). CDR3: CASSRQGPYGYTF. The CDR3 bases are TGTGCCAGCAGCCGACAGGGACCCTATGGCTACACCTTC.

This clonotype was counted only a few times. The V and J genes are TRBV20-1 and TRBJ1-4; D is uncertain. CDR3 length: 16 residues. The germline V gene encodes CDR1 DFQATT and CDR2 SNEGSKA (reference sequence). Trimming took 2 bases from V and 0 from J, leaving 13 bases between them. Here the CDR3 reads CSARRRTVATNEKLFF. The CDR3 bases are TGCAGTGCTAGACGTCGGACGGTCGCAACTAATGAAAAACTGTTTTTT.

This clonotype was picked up a small number of times. The chain has TRBV12-3 or TRBV12-4 and TRBJ2-5; no reliable D call. Trimming took 3 bases from V and 4 from J, leaving 12 bases between them. The CDR3 length is 14 residues. CDR3 in DNA: TGTGCCAGCAGTTTGAGAGAAGCCGGAGAGACCCAGTACTTC. Its translation is CASSLREAGETQYF.

The gene calls are TRBV5-5 and TRBJ1-1, with 9 nucleotides matching TRBD1. The CDR3 totals 12 residues. Losses at the gene ends were 6 bases for V and 7 bases for J; bases not matched to a gene: 4. Germline CDR1 reads SGHKS; CDR2 reads YYEKEE (reference sequence). CDR3 in DNA: TGTGCCAGCACAGGACAGGGGAGTGAAGCTTTCTTT. This gives the protein CASTGQGSEAFF.

This clonotype was counted between two and nine times. This sequence joins TRBV7-2 and TRBJ2-3; TRBD1 agrees at 10 bases. The trim removed 1 base at V and 9 bases at J, leaving 1 base unmatched. The CDR3 is 13 amino acids. Germline values: CDR1 SGHTA, CDR2 FQGNSA. CDR3: CASSLGTGGTQYF. For the CDR3, the DNA is TGTGCCAGCAGCTTAGGGACAGGGGGAACGCAGTATTTT.

The rearrangement joins TRBV9 to TRBJ1-5; 8 nucleotides align to TRBD1. J was trimmed by 6 bases and V by 1 base; bases with no gene match: 6. This CDR3 region has 15 residues. The V gene's germline CDR1 is SGDLS and CDR2 YYNGEE. CDR3 sequence (DNA): TGTGCCAGCAGCGTATCAGGACAGGGCGGTCAGCCCCAGCATTTT. It encodes CASSVSGQGGQPQHF. The full variable domain, rest sourced from reference TRBV9 and TRBJ1-5, is DSGVTQTPKHLITATGQRVTLRCSPRSGDLSVYWYQQSLDQGLQFLIQYYNGEERAKGNILERFSAQQFPDLHSELNLSSLELGDSALYFCASSVSGQGGQPQHFGDGTRLSIL.

Points on this clonotype: A read error may be the cause here, since a much bigger clone is one base away. The chain joins TRBV6-1 to TRBJ2-3, with a tentative D call TRBD2 (6 bases). Germline V CDR1 and CDR2: MNHNS, SASEGT. This CDR3 has 15 residues. The CDR3 protein is CAGRMWGLTTDTQYF. The CDR3 nucleotides read TGTGCCGGCAGGATGTGGGGACTGACCACAGATACGCAGTATTTT.